These 15 T cell receptor beta chains were all obtained from the same sample, sequenced in a study of CD8+ T cells in alopecia areata. Treatment: oral pan-JAK inhibitor, 5-10 mg twice daily. TCR sequencing used cDNA made by reverse transcription of extracted RNA. TCRdb's table, derived via immunoSEQ multiplex PCR, lists solely in-frame clones and lacks some. The table lists around 270,000 clones, about three fifths of them singletons. The material was CD4+ T cells sorted from blood, obtained at week 24, from a patient treated with tofacitinib. These receptors were collected from a human donor with alopecia areata.

The chain is built from TRBV30 and TRBJ2-1, with 7 nucleotides matching TRBD2. Trimming took 4 bases from V and 9 from J; bases not matched to a gene: 15. The length of the CDR3 is 15 residues. CDR1 is GTSNPN, CDR2 SVGIG, per germline (reference sequence). CDR3 residues: CAWKGWTSEEGEQFF. In DNA form, the CDR3 reads TGTGCCTGGAAAGGGTGGACTAGTGAGGAGGGTGAGCAGTTCTTC.

Worth noting for this clone: The sample contains more than one DNA sequence encoding this CDR3. The rearrangement links TRBV29-1 to TRBJ1-4; 9 nucleotides line up with TRBD1. CDR1 SQVTM and CDR2 ANQGSEA come from the germline V gene. The CDR3 is 13 residues long. V shed 3 bases, J shed 6 bases, and the junction held 2 bases outside the gene matches. The CDR3: CSVEGQGYEKLFF. DNA for the CDR3: TGCAGCGTTGAGGGACAGGGATATGAAAAACTGTTTTTT.

The chain joins TRBV15 to TRBJ1-6, with D possibly being TRBD1 (6 bases). V lost 6 bases and J lost 6, with 12 bases in between. The germline V gene encodes CDR1 LNHNV and CDR2 YYDKDF (reference sequence). This CDR3 spans 14 amino acids. In nucleotides, the CDR3 is TGTGCCACCAGTAGACAGGCCTTTAATTCACCCCTCCACTTT. Protein: CATSRQAFNSPLHF.

J is TRBJ2-5 and V is TRBV25-1, with D tentatively TRBD1 (5 bases). This CDR3 contains 15 residues. Trimming stripped 6 bases from V and 5 bases from J, with 19 bases between. The germline CDR1 and CDR2 sequences are MGHDK and SYGVNS. CDR3 in amino acids: CASSATGQSQETQYF. CDR3 coding DNA: TGTGCCAGCAGCGCTACCGGACAATCGCAGGAGACCCAGTACTTC.

This clone was counted between two and nine times. The chain recombines TRBV2 with TRBJ2-5, with D unresolved. Between the trimmed V and J ends, which lost 3 bases and 2 bases, there was a span of 7 bases. The CDR3 sequence is 13 residues long. The germline gives CDR1 SNHLY, CDR2 FYNNEI. CDR3 region: CASSDLRQETQYF. The DNA for the CDR3 is TGTGCCAGCAGTGACTTGCGGCAAGAGACCCAGTACTTC. The entire variable domain, with the rest obtained from reference TRBV2 and TRBJ2-5, is as follows: EPEVTQTPSHQVTQMGQEVILRCVPISNHLYFYWYRQILGQKVEFLVSFYNNEISEKSEIFDDQFSVERPDGSNFTLKIRSTKLEDSAMYFCASSDLRQETQYFGPGTRLLVL.

The V and J genes are TRBV14 and TRBJ1-6; D is uncertain. Per the germline V gene, CDR1 is SGHDN and CDR2 is FVKESK. CDR3 length equals 14 residues. Trimming cost V 4 bases and J 7 bases, with 11 bases left between them. The CDR3 is CASSRPPGNSPLHF. CDR3 nucleotides: TGTGCCAGCAGCCGACCCCCTGGAAATTCACCCCTCCACTTT.

The chain is built from TRBV29-1 and TRBJ2-2, with D possibly matching TRBD1 (5 bases). Deletions cut 3 bases from V and 4 bases from J, with 12 bases between. The CDR3 length is 14 residues. Per germline, CDR1 SQVTM and CDR2 ANQGSEA. Here the CDR3 DNA reads TGCAGCGTTGAGGCCCCAGGGATCACCGGGGAGCTGTTTTTT. Translated, it gives CSVEAPGITGELFF.

The genes are TRBV5-4 and TRBJ2-1, with D tentatively TRBD2 (6 bases). V lost 4 bases, J lost 8 bases, and 13 bases lay in between. The CDR3 totals 13 residues. Germline assignment: CDR1 SGHNT and CDR2 YYREEE (reference sequence). CDR3: CASSPDPGDEQFF. The CDR3 bases are TGTGCCAGCAGCCCGGACCCGGGGGATGAGCAGTTCTTC.

This clone has a handful of counts. The CDR3 here is CASSKESWVEEQYF. CDR3 bases: TGTGCCAGCAGCAAAGAAAGTTGGGTTGAAGAGCAGTACTTC. The rearrangement uses TRBV21-1 and TRBJ2-7. TRBV21-1 is deemed a pseudogene. There are 14 residues in the CDR3.

The chain has TRBV29-1 and TRBJ2-2, with a weak D call TRBD1 (5 bases). The V and J ends lost 4 bases and 4 bases respectively, with 10 bases between them. Germline assignment: CDR1 SQVTM and CDR2 ANQGSEA. The CDR3 runs 13 residues. CDR3 sequence: CSVAPQGTGELFF. In nucleotides, the CDR3 is TGCAGCGTTGCTCCCCAGGGCACCGGGGAGCTGTTTTTT.

A word on this clone: The same CDR3 arises from other DNA sequences in this sample as well. V usage is TRBV15 and J usage is TRBJ2-4; perhaps TRBD2 as D (5 bases). The CDR3 runs 14 residues. Trimming took off 3 bases at V and 0 bases at J, with 6 bases between the two ends. Germline CDR1 and CDR2: LNHNV and YYDKDF (reference sequence). The DNA for the CDR3 is TGTGCCACCAGCAGGGACTTAGCCAAAAACATTCAGTACTTC. This codes for CATSRDLAKNIQYF.

The chain recombines TRBV4-1 with TRBJ1-5, with 9 bases that match TRBD1. Trimming at V came to 1 base and at J to 0 bases, leaving 4 bases not matched to a gene. CDR1 MGHRA and CDR2 YSYEKL come from the germline V gene. The CDR3 covers 17 residues. CDR3 sequence reads: CASSQVTGGRSNQPQHF. Written as DNA, the CDR3 is TGCGCCAGCAGCCAAGTCACAGGGGGCCGTAGCAATCAGCCCCAGCATTTT.

The chain combines TRBV29-1 with TRBJ1-2; no definite D call. Per germline, CDR1 SQVTM and CDR2 ANQGSEA. V dropped 1 base and J dropped 4 bases, with 7 bases sitting between them. The CDR3 is 12 residues long. The CDR3, as DNA: TGCAGCGTTGAAGGTCTCGGCTATGGCTACACCTTC. Translating it yields CSVEGLGYGYTF.

This sequence joins TRBV27 and TRBJ1-6; D gene uncertain. This CDR3 has 13 amino acids. Between the trimmed V and J ends, which lost 5 bases and 8 bases, there was a span of 10 bases. CDR1 is MNHEY and CDR2 is SMNVEV in the germline V gene (reference sequence). The CDR3 region has the DNA TGTGCCAGCAGTGCGGGGTTGGATTCACCCCTCCACTTT. It translates to CASSAGLDSPLHF.

This chain connects TRBV5-1 to TRBJ2-1, with D perhaps TRBD1 (5 bases). Germline CDR1 reads SGHRS; CDR2 reads YFSETQ. Deletions cut 1 base from V and 4 bases from J, with 12 bases between. The CDR3 is 15 amino acids. The CDR3 coding sequence is TGCGCCAGCAGCTTGCAGGGCGATGGGTACAATGAGCAGTTCTTC. Its protein is CASSLQGDGYNEQFF.